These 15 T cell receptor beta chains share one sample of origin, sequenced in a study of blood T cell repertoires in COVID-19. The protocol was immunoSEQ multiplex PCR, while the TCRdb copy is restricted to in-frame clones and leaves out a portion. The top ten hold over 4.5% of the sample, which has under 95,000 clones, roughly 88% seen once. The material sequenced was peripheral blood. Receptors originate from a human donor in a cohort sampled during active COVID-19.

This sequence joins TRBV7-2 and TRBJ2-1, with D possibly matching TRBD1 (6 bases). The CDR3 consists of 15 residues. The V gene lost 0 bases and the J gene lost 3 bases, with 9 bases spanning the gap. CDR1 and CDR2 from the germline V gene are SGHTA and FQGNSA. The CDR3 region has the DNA TGTGCCAGCAGCTTAGCCGAGGGGGACTACAATGAGCAGTTCTTC. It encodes CASSLAEGDYNEQFF.

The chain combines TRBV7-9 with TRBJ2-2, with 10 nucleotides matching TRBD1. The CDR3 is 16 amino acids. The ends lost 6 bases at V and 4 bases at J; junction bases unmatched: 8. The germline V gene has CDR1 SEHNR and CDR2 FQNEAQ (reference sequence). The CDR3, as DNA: TGTGCCAGCAGTCCCGGACAGGGGGACGGCACCGGGGAGCTGTTTTTT. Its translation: CASSPGQGDGTGELFF.

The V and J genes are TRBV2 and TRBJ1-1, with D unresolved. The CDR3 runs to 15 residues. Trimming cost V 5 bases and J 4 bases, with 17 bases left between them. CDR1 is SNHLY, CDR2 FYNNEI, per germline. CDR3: CASSLSHSRGTEAFF. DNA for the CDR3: TGTGCCAGCAGTCTTTCCCACTCGCGGGGCACTGAAGCTTTCTTT. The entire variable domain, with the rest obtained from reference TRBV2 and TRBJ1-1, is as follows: EPEVTQTPSHQVTQMGQEVILRCVPISNHLYFYWYRQILGQKVEFLVSFYNNEISEKSEIFDDQFSVERPDGSNFTLKIRSTKLEDSAMYFCASSLSHSRGTEAFFGQGTRLTVV.

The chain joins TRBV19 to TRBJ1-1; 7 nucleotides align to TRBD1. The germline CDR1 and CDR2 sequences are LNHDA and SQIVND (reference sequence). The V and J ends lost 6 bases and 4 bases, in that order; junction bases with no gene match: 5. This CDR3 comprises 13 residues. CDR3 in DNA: TGTGCCAGTAGCCAACAGGGGAGCACTGAAGCTTTCTTT. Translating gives CASSQQGSTEAFF. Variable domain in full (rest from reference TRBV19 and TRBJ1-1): DGGITQSPKYLFRKEGQNVTLSCEQNLNHDAMYWYRQDPGQGLRLIYYSQIVNDFQKGDIAEGYSVSREKKESFPLTVTSAQKNPTAFYLCASSQQGSTEAFFGQGTRLTVV.

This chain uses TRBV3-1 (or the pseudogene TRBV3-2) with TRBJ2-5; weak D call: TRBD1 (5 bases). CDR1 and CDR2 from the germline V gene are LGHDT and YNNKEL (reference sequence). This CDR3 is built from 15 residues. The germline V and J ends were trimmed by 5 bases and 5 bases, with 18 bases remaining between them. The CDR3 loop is CASSRGRPFSETQYF. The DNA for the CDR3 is TGTGCCAGCAGCAGGGGTCGTCCTTTCTCTGAGACCCAGTACTTC.

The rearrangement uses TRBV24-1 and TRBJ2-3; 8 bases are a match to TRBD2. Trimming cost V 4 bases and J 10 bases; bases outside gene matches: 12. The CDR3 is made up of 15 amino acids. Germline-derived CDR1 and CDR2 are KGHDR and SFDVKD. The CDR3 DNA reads TGTGCCACCAGTGACACGAAAGGACTAGCCACCGCGCAGTATTTT. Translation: CATSDTKGLATAQYF.

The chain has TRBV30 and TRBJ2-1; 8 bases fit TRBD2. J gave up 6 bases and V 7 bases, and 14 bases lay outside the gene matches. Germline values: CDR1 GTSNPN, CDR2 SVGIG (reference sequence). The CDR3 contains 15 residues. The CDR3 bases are TGTGCCTCTACCGCACAAGCGGGAGAGAGCAATGAGCAGTTCTTC. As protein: CASTAQAGESNEQFF. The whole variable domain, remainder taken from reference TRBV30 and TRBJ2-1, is SQTIHQWPATLVQPVGSPLSLECTVEGTSNPNLYWYRQAAGRGLQLLFYSVGIGQISSEVPQNLSASRPQDRQFILSSKKLLLSDSGFYLCASTAQAGESNEQFFGPGTRLTVL.

DNA for the CDR3: TGTGCCTGGAGTGTACAGACCAACGAGCAGTACTTC. As protein: CAWSVQTNEQYF. This sequence joins TRBV30 and TRBJ2-7; no clear D. V lost 0 bases and J lost 5, with 8 bases in between. Germline CDR1 and CDR2: GTSNPN and SVGIG (reference sequence). The CDR3 runs 12 residues.

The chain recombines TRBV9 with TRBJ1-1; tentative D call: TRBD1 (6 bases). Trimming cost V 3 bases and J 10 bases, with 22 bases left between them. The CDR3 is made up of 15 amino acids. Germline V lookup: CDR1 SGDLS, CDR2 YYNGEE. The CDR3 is CASSEGTRKSVRAFF. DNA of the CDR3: TGTGCCAGCAGCGAGGGGACAAGGAAATCGGTGAGAGCTTTCTTT.

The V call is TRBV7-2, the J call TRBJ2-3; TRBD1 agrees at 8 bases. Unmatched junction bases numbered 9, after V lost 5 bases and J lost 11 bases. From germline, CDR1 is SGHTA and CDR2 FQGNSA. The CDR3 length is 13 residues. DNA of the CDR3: TGTGCCAGCAGCCAACTACAGGGGGGAAAGCAGTATTTT. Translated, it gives CASSQLQGGKQYF.

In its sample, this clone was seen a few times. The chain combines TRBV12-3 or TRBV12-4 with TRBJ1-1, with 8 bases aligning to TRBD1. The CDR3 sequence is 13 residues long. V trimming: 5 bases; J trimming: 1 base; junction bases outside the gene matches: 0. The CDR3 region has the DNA TGTGCCAGCAGTCAGGGGGCGAACACTGAAGCTTTCTTT. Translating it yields CASSQGANTEAFF.

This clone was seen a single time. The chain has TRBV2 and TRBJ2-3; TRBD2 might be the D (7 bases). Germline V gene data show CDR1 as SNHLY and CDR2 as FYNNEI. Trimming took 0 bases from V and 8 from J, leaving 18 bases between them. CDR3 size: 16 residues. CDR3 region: CASSEALGLGGSTQYF. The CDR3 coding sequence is TGTGCCAGCAGTGAAGCGCTTGGACTAGGGGGGAGTACGCAGTATTTT.

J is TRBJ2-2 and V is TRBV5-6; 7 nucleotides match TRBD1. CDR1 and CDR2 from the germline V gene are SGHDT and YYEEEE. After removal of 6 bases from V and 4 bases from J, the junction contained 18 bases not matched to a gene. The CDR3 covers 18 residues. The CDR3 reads CASIAHLIGGVGTGELFF. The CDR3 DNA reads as TGTGCCAGCATTGCCCACTTGATAGGGGGCGTCGGCACCGGGGAGCTGTTTTTT. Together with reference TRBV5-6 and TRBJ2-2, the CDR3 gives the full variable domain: DAGVTQSPTHLIKTRGQQVTLRCSPKSGHDTVSWYQQALGQGPQFIFQYYEEEERQRGNFPDRFSGHQFPNYSSELNVNALLLGDSALYLCASIAHLIGGVGTGELFFGEGSRLTVL.

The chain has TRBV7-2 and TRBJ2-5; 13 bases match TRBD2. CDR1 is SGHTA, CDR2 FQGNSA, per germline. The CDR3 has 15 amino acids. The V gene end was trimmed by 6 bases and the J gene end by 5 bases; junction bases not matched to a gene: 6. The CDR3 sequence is CASRTSGRAWETQYF. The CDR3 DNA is TGTGCCAGCAGAACTAGCGGGAGGGCCTGGGAGACCCAGTACTTC.

The CDR3 loop is CASRTGGTEAFF. CDR3 coding DNA: TGTGCCAGCAGGACAGGGGGCACTGAAGCTTTCTTT. The chain employs TRBV27 and TRBJ1-1, with 9 positions matching TRBD1. This CDR3 contains 12 residues. From germline, CDR1 is MNHEY and CDR2 SMNVEV (reference sequence). The ends lost 6 bases at V and 4 bases at J; junction bases unmatched: 0.